Each of the 15 T cell receptor beta chains below was sequenced from the same sample in a study of Ad26.COV2.S vaccination and SARS-CoV-2 variants. The method was immunoSEQ multiplex PCR; TCRdb's version includes in-frame clones alone and lacks a portion of them. Among around 450,000 clones, nearly 90% were seen once, and the ten largest hold 2% to 3%. Treatment in this sample: 15 to 20 received Ad26.COV2.S at low or high dose, single or two shots; 5 received placebo; per-sample allocation not given. Collection of the samples took place on day 63 after the first injection of vaccine or placebo. Material: peripheral blood, obtained in a trial of Ad26.COV2.S vaccine versus placebo. The receptors were sampled from a person between 18 and 65 years old who received the Ad26.COV2.S COVID-19 vaccine or a placebo.

The V and J genes are TRBV28 and TRBJ1-1; D might be TRBD1 (5 bases). This CDR3 is 14 amino acids long. V was pared by 2 bases and J by 6 bases, with 13 bases between. CDR1 is MDHEN and CDR2 is SYDVKM in the germline V gene. The CDR3 bases are TGTGCCAGCAGTTTACGCAGGGTTACTTCTGAAGCTTTCTTT. Protein product: CASSLRRVTSEAFF.

This sequence joins TRBV9 and TRBJ2-5, with unresolved D. Looked up from germline, CDR1 is SGDLS and CDR2 is YYNGEE. V shed 3 bases and J shed 5 bases, with 8 bases lying between them. The CDR3 covers 12 residues. CDR3 nucleotide sequence: TGTGCCAGCAGCGGGGTGGAGGAGACCCAGTACTTC. Translation gives CASSGVEETQYF.

The rearrangement uses TRBV24-1 and TRBJ1-2; D is unclear. This CDR3 has 13 residues. V dropped 10 bases and J dropped 8 bases, with 19 bases sitting between them. Germline loops: CDR1 KGHDR, CDR2 SFDVKD. The DNA for the CDR3 is TGTGCCACACAGAGGACTGTAGATGAGGGCTACACCTTC. The encoded protein is CATQRTVDEGYTF.

The CDR3 nucleotides read TGTGCCAGTAGTACGACAGGCGGTGAATCACCCCTCCACTTT. This translates into CASSTTGGESPLHF. V usage is TRBV19 and J usage is TRBJ1-6; D is possibly TRBD1 (6 bases). V gave up 4 bases and J gave up 10 bases, with 14 bases separating them. CDR3 length: 14 residues. CDR1 is LNHDA and CDR2 is SQIVND in the germline V gene (reference sequence).

This sequence joins TRBV6-6 and TRBJ1-2; tentative D call: TRBD1 (6 bases). This CDR3 has 13 residues. In germline, CDR1 is MNHNY, CDR2 SVGAGI (reference sequence). V was pared by 2 bases and J by 12 bases, with 16 bases between. The CDR3 loop is CASSYDRLEVHTF. The DNA of the CDR3 is TGTGCCAGCAGTTACGACAGGCTCGAAGTGCACACCTTC.

The rearrangement uses TRBV2 and TRBJ1-4; possible D gene TRBD1, 5 bases. Germline CDR1 SNHLY, CDR2 FYNNEI. The length of the CDR3 is 14 residues. V was shortened by 0 bases and J by 11 bases, with 13 bases between the two germline ends. The CDR3 reads CASSEARREGKLFF. Here the CDR3 DNA reads TGTGCCAGCAGTGAAGCAAGAAGGGAGGGGAAACTGTTTTTT.

The CDR3 is CASSPGQFNSPLHF. DNA of the CDR3: TGTGCCAGCAGCCCAGGACAGTTTAATTCACCCCTCCACTTT. The chain carries TRBV7-9 and TRBJ1-6; maybe TRBD1 (6 bases). The CDR3 is made up of 14 amino acids. Trimming took 5 bases from V and 6 from J, leaving 11 bases between them. Germline CDR1 reads SEHNR; CDR2 reads FQNEAQ (reference sequence).

The chain is built from TRBV9 and TRBJ2-2; D may be TRBD1 or TRBD2 (7 bases each). This CDR3 contains 15 residues. Trimming removed 7 bases at V and 0 bases at J, with 13 bases between. Looked up from germline, CDR1 is SGDLS and CDR2 is YYNGEE. Here the CDR3 reads CASQGDYSNTGELFF. The CDR3, as DNA: TGTGCCAGCCAGGGGGACTATTCGAACACCGGGGAGCTGTTTTTT.

V usage is TRBV6-5 and J usage is TRBJ2-2; maybe TRBD2 (6 bases). This CDR3 spans 14 amino acids. V was pared by 6 bases and J by 1 base, with 9 bases between. Per germline, CDR1 MNHEY and CDR2 SVGAGI. DNA of the CDR3: TGTGCCAGCAGCGACGGGGGGAACACCGGGGAGCTGTTTTTT. It translates to CASSDGGNTGELFF.

The chain carries TRBV7-9 and TRBJ1-2, with D hard to call. Germline CDR1 is SEHNR and CDR2 is FQNEAQ (reference sequence). V gave up 2 bases and J gave up 8 bases, with 12 bases separating them. The CDR3 consists of 13 residues. The CDR3 DNA sequence: TGTGCCAGCAGCTTACCTTCAGGAATGGGCTACACCTTC. Encoded protein: CASSLPSGMGYTF.

The V and J genes are TRBV19 and TRBJ1-2; 7 bases agree with TRBD1. CDR1 is LNHDA and CDR2 is SQIVND in the germline V gene (reference sequence). J was trimmed by 2 bases and V by 1 base; bases with no gene match: 4. The CDR3 spans 15 residues. The CDR3 nucleotides are TGTGCCAGTAGTATAGGGGGGACAGAGAACTATGGCTACACCTTC. Its translation is CASSIGGTENYGYTF.

The chain uses TRBV5-6 and TRBJ1-4, with D perhaps TRBD1 (5 bases). There are 16 residues in the CDR3. Germline CDR1 reads SGHDT; CDR2 reads YYEEEE. V was trimmed by 4 bases and J by 8 bases, leaving 21 bases between them. CDR3 loop: CASSLRRGVVSEKLFF. CDR3 DNA: TGTGCCAGCAGCCTAAGGAGGGGCGTGGTCAGCGAAAAACTGTTTTTT.

The chain links TRBV4-2 to TRBJ1-1; D is undetermined. V lost 1 base, J lost 0 bases, and 6 bases lay in between. CDR3 size: 14 residues. Germline CDR1 and CDR2: LGHNA and YNFKEQ. The CDR3 DNA reads TGTGCCAGCAGCCAAGTACCCATGAACACTGAAGCTTTCTTT. This sequence encodes CASSQVPMNTEAFF.

Regarding this clone: This sample includes further DNA sequences coding for the same CDR3. The genes are TRBV7-3 and TRBJ2-7, with 8 nucleotides matching TRBD1. V was clipped by 5 bases and J by 3 bases; unmatched bases: 6. Germline V gives CDR1 SGHTA, CDR2 FQGTGA. The CDR3 totals 14 residues. The CDR3 reads CASSLRDRCYEQYF. Written as DNA, the CDR3 is TGTGCCAGCAGCCTTAGGGACAGGTGCTACGAGCAGTACTTC.

The rearrangement joins TRBV6-5 to TRBJ2-5; 10 bases are a match to TRBD2. V trimming: 6 bases; J trimming: 4 bases; junction bases outside the gene matches: 8. CDR3 length: 15 amino acids. Germline loops: CDR1 MNHEY, CDR2 SVGAGI. CDR3 DNA: TGTGCCAGCAGCCTAGGACTAGCGGCAGGAGAGACCCAGTACTTC. It yields the protein CASSLGLAAGETQYF.